Listed below are T cell receptor beta chains from one sample, sequenced in a study of beta chain features in type 1 diabetes. The protocol was immunoSEQ multiplex PCR, while the TCRdb copy is restricted to in-frame clones and leaves out a portion. The sample gives hundreds of thousands of clones, around a sixth of which show up once; approximately 0.087% is in the top ten. The material sequenced was naive CD4+ T cells from blood. Source of these receptors: a man aged 18 to 30 in good health. CDR3s include the opening cysteine and the closing phenylalanine or tryptophan. D genes are given only for firm matches. Expanded clones are given a class, and other clones once, few, many or no size at all.

size: few
length: 13
J: TRBJ2-7
D: NA
V: TRBV11-2
CDR3: CASSLFRGREQYF
DNA: TGTGCCAGCAGTCTTTTCAGGGGAAGGGAGCAGTACTTC

size: NA
length: 14
J: TRBJ2-7
D: NA
V: TRBV4-3
CDR3: CASSQKGSLGEQYF
DNA: TGCGCCAGCAGCCAAAAAGGGTCTTTAGGGGAGCAGTACTTC

size: NA
length: 14
J: TRBJ1-2
D: NA
V: TRBV4-3
CDR3: CASSQDSGPYGYTF
DNA: TGCGCCAGCAGCCAAGATTCAGGGCCCTATGGCTACACCTTC

size: few
length: 15
J: TRBJ2-3
D: NA
V: TRBV5-1
CDR3: CASSLASGDTDTQYF
DNA: TGCGCCAGCAGCTTGGCCAGCGGAGACACAGATACGCAGTATTTT

size: few
length: 18
J: TRBJ1-2
D: TRBD1
V: TRBV4-1
CDR3: CASSHFAGTGGLDYGYTF
DNA: TGCGCCAGCAGCCACTTTGCCGGGACAGGGGGCTTAGACTATGGCTACACCTTC

size: few
length: 14
J: TRBJ1-1
D: NA
V: TRBV7-3
CDR3: CASSLDSVRTEAFF
DNA: TGTGCCAGCAGCTTAGATTCTGTTAGGACTGAAGCTTTCTTT

size: few
length: 14
J: TRBJ2-3
D: NA
V: TRBV6-6
CDR3: CASTPPGGTDTQYF
DNA: TGTGCCAGCACACCCCCGGGAGGCACAGATACGCAGTATTTT

size: NA
length: 13
J: TRBJ1-5
D: NA
V: TRBV7-2
CDR3: CASSLVVRQPQHF
DNA: TGTGCCAGCAGCTTAGTTGTCAGACAGCCCCAGCATTTT

size: few
length: 12
J: TRBJ2-3
D: NA
V: TRBV7-3
CDR3: CASSSDVLTQYF
DNA: TGTGCCAGCAGCTCGGATGTCCTTACGCAGTATTTT

size: few
length: 17
J: TRBJ2-3
D: NA
V: TRBV12-5
CDR3: CASGLGGASASTDTQYF
DNA: TGTGCTAGTGGTTTGGGAGGGGCCTCCGCTAGCACAGATACGCAGTATTTT

size: NA
length: 12
J: TRBJ1-6
D: NA
V: TRBV9
CDR3: CASSVGDSPLHF
DNA: TGTGCCAGCAGCGTGGGCGATTCACCCCTCCACTTT

size: few
length: 16
J: TRBJ1-5
D: TRBD1
V: TRBV2
CDR3: CASSVKTGGGNQPQHF
DNA: TGTGCCAGCAGTGTAAAGACAGGGGGCGGCAATCAGCCCCAGCATTTT

size: few
length: 12
J: TRBJ2-5
D: NA
V: TRBV7-2
CDR3: CASSLVQETQYF
DNA: TGTGCCAGCAGCTTAGTCCAAGAGACCCAGTACTTC

size: NA
length: 13
J: TRBJ1-5
D: NA
V: TRBV5-1
CDR3: CASSFDGHQPQHF
DNA: TGCGCCAGCAGCTTCGACGGGCATCAGCCCCAGCATTTT

size: NA
length: 16
J: TRBJ1-1
D: NA
V: TRBV14
CDR3: CASSQGAQRRRTEAFF
DNA: TGTGCCAGCAGCCAAGGTGCGCAGAGGAGGAGGACTGAAGCTTTCTTT

size: few
length: 14
J: TRBJ1-2
D: NA
V: TRBV30
CDR3: CAWSPLGEGGGYTF
DNA: TGTGCCTGGTCCCCGTTAGGGGAAGGGGGTGGCTACACCTTC

size: few
length: 18
J: TRBJ1-3
D: TRBD1
V: TRBV4-3
CDR3: CASSQAGTGTSSGNTIYF
DNA: TGCGCCAGCAGCCAAGCCGGGACAGGGACATCCTCTGGAAACACCATATATTTT

size: NA
length: 13
J: TRBJ2-7
D: NA
V: TRBV29-1
CDR3: CSVGATGPYEQYF
DNA: TGCAGCGTTGGGGCCACAGGGCCCTACGAGCAGTACTTC

size: few
length: 13
J: TRBJ1-5
D: NA
V: TRBV5-1
CDR3: CASSSSYNQPQHF
DNA: TGCGCCAGCAGTTCCAGCTACAATCAGCCCCAGCATTTT

size: NA
length: 16
J: TRBJ2-1
D: TRBD1
V: TRBV5-1
CDR3: CASSSRGQGWKNEQFF
DNA: TGCGCCAGCAGCTCCCGGGGACAGGGGTGGAAGAATGAGCAGTTCTTC

size: few
length: 13
J: TRBJ1-1
D: TRBD1
V: TRBV29-1
CDR3: CSVRTGTNTEAFF
DNA: TGCAGCGTTCGGACAGGGACGAACACTGAAGCTTTCTTT

size: NA
length: 16
J: TRBJ1-3
D: NA
V: TRBV6-5
CDR3: CASSYDGWSSGNTIYF
DNA: TGTGCCAGCAGTTACGATGGGTGGAGCTCTGGAAACACCATATATTTT

size: few
length: 15
J: TRBJ2-7
D: TRBD1
V: TRBV25-1
CDR3: CASSAGGREGHEQYF
DNA: TGTGCCAGCAGCGCAGGGGGCAGGGAAGGCCACGAGCAGTACTTC

size: few
length: 14
J: TRBJ1-1
D: NA
V: TRBV30
CDR3: CAWRWTTQNTEAFF
DNA: TGTGCCTGGAGATGGACAACTCAGAACACTGAAGCTTTCTTT

size: NA
length: 12
J: TRBJ1-1
D: TRBD1
V: TRBV29-1
CDR3: CSARTGGTEAFF
DNA: TGCAGCGCTAGGACAGGGGGCACTGAAGCTTTCTTT

size: few
length: 15
J: TRBJ1-3
D: TRBD1
V: TRBV7-2
CDR3: CASSLGQGSTNTIYF
DNA: TGTGCCAGCAGCTTAGGACAGGGGTCTACGAACACCATATATTTT

size: NA
length: 15
J: TRBJ1-1
D: TRBD1
V: TRBV6-1
CDR3: CASSRQGALWTEAFF
DNA: TGTGCCAGCAGTAGACAGGGGGCGTTGTGGACTGAAGCTTTCTTT

size: few
length: 15
J: TRBJ2-5
D: TRBD2
V: TRBV10-3
CDR3: CAISSGTSAQETQYF
DNA: TGTGCCATCAGCTCCGGGACTAGCGCCCAAGAGACCCAGTACTTC

size: NA
length: 16
J: TRBJ2-1
D: TRBD1
V: TRBV6-5
CDR3: CASSSGDRGSYNEQFF
DNA: TGTGCCAGCAGTTCAGGGGACAGGGGATCCTACAATGAGCAGTTCTTC